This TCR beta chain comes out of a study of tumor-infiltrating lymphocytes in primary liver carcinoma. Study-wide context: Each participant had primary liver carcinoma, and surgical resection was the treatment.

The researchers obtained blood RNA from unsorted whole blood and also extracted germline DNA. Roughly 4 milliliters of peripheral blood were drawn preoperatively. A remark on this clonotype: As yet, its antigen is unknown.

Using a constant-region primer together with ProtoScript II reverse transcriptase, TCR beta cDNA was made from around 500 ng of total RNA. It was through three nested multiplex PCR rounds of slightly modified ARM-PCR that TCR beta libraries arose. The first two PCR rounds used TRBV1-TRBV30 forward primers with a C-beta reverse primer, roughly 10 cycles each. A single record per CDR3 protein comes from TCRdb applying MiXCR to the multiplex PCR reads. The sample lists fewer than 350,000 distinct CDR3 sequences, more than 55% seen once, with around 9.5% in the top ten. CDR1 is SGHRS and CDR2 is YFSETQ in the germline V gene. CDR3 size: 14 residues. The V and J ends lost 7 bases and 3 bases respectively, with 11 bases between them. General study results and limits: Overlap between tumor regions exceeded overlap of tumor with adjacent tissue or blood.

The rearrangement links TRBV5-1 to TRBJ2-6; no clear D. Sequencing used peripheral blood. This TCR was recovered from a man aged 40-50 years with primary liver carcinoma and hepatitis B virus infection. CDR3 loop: CASEREFGANVLTF. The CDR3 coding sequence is TGCGCCAGCGAAAGAGAGTTTGGGGCCAACGTCCTGACTTTC.